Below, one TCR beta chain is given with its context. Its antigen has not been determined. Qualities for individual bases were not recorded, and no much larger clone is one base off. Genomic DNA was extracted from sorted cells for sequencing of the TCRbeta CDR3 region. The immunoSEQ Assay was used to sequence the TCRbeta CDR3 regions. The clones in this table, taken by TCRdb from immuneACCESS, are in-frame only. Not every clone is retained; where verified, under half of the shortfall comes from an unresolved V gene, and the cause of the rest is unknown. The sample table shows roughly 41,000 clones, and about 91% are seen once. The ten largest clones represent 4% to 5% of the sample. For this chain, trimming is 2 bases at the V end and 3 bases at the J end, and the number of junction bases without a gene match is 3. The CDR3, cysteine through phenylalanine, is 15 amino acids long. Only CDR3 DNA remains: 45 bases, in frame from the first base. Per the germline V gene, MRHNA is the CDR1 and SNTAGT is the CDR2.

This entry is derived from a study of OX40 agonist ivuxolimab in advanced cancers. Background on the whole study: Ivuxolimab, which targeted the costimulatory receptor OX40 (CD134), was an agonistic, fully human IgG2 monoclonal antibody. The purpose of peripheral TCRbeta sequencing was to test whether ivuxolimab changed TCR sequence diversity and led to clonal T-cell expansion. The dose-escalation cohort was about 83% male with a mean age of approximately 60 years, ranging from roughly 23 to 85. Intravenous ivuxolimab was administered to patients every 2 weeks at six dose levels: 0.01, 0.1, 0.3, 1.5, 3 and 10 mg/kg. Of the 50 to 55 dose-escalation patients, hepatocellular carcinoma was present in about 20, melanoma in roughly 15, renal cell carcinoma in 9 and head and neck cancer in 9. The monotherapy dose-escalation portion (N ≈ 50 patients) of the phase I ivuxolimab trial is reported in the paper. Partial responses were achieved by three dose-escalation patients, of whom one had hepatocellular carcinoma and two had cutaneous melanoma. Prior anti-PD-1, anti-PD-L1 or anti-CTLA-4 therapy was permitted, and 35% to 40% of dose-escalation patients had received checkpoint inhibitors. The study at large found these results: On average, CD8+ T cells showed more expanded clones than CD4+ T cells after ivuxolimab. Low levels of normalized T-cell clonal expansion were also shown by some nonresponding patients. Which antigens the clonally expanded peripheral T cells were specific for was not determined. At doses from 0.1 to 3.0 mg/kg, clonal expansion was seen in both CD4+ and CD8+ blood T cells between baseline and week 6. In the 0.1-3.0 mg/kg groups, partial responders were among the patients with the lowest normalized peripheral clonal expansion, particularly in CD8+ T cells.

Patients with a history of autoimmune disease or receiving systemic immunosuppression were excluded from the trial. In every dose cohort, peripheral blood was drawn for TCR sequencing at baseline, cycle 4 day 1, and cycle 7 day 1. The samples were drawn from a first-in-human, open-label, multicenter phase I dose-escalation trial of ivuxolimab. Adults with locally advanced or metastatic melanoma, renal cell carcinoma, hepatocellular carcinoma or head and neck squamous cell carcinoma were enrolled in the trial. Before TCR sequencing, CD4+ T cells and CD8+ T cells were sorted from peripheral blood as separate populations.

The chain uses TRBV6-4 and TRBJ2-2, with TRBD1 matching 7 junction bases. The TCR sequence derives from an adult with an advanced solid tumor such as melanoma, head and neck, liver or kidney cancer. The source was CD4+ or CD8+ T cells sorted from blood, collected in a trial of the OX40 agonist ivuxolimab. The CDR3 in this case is CASSDGQGDTGELFF. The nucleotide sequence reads TGTGCCAGCAGTGACGGCCAGGGGGACACCGGGGAGCTGTTTTTT.